The 21 T cell receptor beta chains listed next were all sequenced from one sample in a study of response to subunit inactivated influenza vaccine (dated by TCRdb to the late 2010s). Library preparation employed RT-PCR. The run used an Illumina HiSeq 2500. Using fastp at Q25 and MiXCR, TCRdb reprocessed the public reads and kept productive beta chains. All rows with the same CDR3 protein become a single entry with the most common DNA and genes. The sample table contains a few hundred thousand distinct CDR3 sequences; only one count was recorded for less than 25% of them. 9.5% to 13% of the sample belongs to the ten largest clones. The sequenced sample was PBMCs from blood, obtained about 20 months after vaccination. The receptors derive from a man aged 50-75 years who received an inactivated influenza vaccine. Donor details come from another sample of the same person, matched by shared clones.

This clonotype has only a few counts. The chain links TRBV18 to TRBJ1-2; 7 nucleotides align to TRBD1. Germline assignment: CDR1 KGHSH and CDR2 LQKENI. The length of the CDR3 is 15 residues. V lost 5 bases and J lost 8; bases outside the gene matches: 14. The CDR3 reads CASSSSGTAAVGYTF. CDR3 coding DNA: TGTGCCAGCTCATCATCCGGGACAGCTGCTGTGGGCTACACCTTC.

This clonotype showed up just a few times. The genes are TRBV7-2 and TRBJ2-1, with D possibly matching TRBD1 (6 bases). The V gene lost 5 bases and the J gene lost 6 bases, with 8 bases spanning the gap. Germline V lookup: CDR1 SGHTA, CDR2 FQGNSA. This CDR3 region has 12 residues. The CDR3 bases are TGTGCCAGCAGCAGGGACATCAATGAGCAGTTCTTC. Its translation is CASSRDINEQFF.

This clonotype has at least ten counts. The V call is TRBV7-2, the J call TRBJ1-5; D remains ambiguous. The germline V gene has CDR1 SGHTA and CDR2 FQGNSA. The CDR3 length is 13 residues. The V and J ends lost 3 bases and 8 bases respectively, with 11 bases between them. CDR3 sequence: CASSFSTGKPQHF. CDR3 nucleotide sequence: TGTGCCAGCAGCTTCTCTACGGGAAAGCCCCAGCATTTT.

The V gene is TRBV27, the J gene TRBJ2-2; perhaps TRBD2 as D (6 bases). The CDR3 consists of 13 residues. Between the trimmed V and J ends, which lost 5 bases and 7 bases, there was a span of 11 bases. Germline V gene lookup returns CDR1 MNHEY and CDR2 SMNVEV (reference sequence). CDR3 loop: CASSRLGNGELFF. CDR3 coding DNA: TGTGCCAGCAGTAGACTAGGGAACGGGGAGCTGTTTTTT.

This clonotype was observed a few times. The chain combines TRBV9 with TRBJ1-6; tentative D call: TRBD1 (5 bases). Germline-derived CDR1 and CDR2 are SGDLS and YYNGEE. The length of the CDR3 is 17 residues. The V end lost 3 bases, the J end lost 10 bases, and 23 bases lay between the germline ends. The CDR3 here is CASSDEYTEGSGSPLHF. In DNA, the CDR3 is TGTGCCAGCAGCGACGAGTACACTGAGGGGTCGGGGTCACCCCTCCACTTT.

This clonotype was found a few times. The chain employs TRBV10-3 and TRBJ2-4; D tentatively reads TRBD1 or TRBD2 (5 bases each). The CDR3 has 18 residues. Germline V gene data show CDR1 as ENHRY and CDR2 as SYGVKD. Trimming removed 0 bases at V and 1 base at J, with 16 bases between. The CDR3 DNA reads as TGTGCCATCAGTGAGTCGTGGAGAGGGGAGTTGGCCAAAAACATTCAGTACTTC. This encodes CAISESWRGELAKNIQYF.

The V and J genes are TRBV20-1 and TRBJ1-6, with D hard to call. V was clipped by 6 bases and J by 7 bases, with 16 bases between them. This CDR3 spans 14 amino acids. From germline, CDR1 is DFQATT and CDR2 SNEGSKA (reference sequence). DNA of the CDR3: TGCAGTGCGAGTAGCCTCCATGGGAATTCACCCCTCCACTTT. This codes for CSASSLHGNSPLHF.

The chain employs TRBV7-2 and TRBJ2-3, with 14 nucleotides matching TRBD2. The germline V gene encodes CDR1 SGHTA and CDR2 FQGNSA. The CDR3 loop spans 17 amino acids. After removal of 3 bases from V and 7 bases from J, the junction contained 9 bases not matched to a gene. The CDR3 DNA reads TGTGCCAGCAGCTTTCTTGGACTAGCGGGGGGCCTAAATACGCAGTATTTT. Amino acids: CASSFLGLAGGLNTQYF.

In its sample, this clonotype was seen many times. Germline is not matched at one junction end, which may reflect a read error. V usage is TRBV7-2 and J usage is TRBJ2-7; D is ambiguous. The CDR3 spans 13 residues. Germline V CDR1 and CDR2: SGHTA, FQGNSA. In DNA, the CDR3 is TGCGCCAGCAGCTTGGCAGGTAGCTACGAGCAGTACTTC. Protein product: CASSLAGSYEQYF.

The chain links TRBV20-1 to TRBJ2-7, with D possibly matching TRBD2 (7 bases). This CDR3 contains 14 residues. The germline gives CDR1 DFQATT, CDR2 SNEGSKA (reference sequence). The ends were cut back, 3 bases at V and 2 bases at J, with 14 bases in the middle. The CDR3 protein is CSASRRGQTYEQYF. CDR3 nucleotide sequence: TGCAGTGCTAGTCGGCGGGGGCAAACCTACGAGCAGTACTTC.

Only a few counts were recorded for this clonotype. V is TRBV5-1 and J is TRBJ2-2; D is undetermined. The germline gives CDR1 SGHRS, CDR2 YFSETQ. V was pared by 5 bases and J by 4 bases, with 18 bases between. This CDR3 contains 16 residues. DNA of the CDR3: TGCGCCAGCAGTTCGACACGGGCAGCCGTCACCGGGGAGCTGTTTTTT. Amino acid sequence: CASSSTRAAVTGELFF.

This clonotype was seen repeatedly, ten times or more. The chain couples TRBV12-3 or TRBV12-4 to TRBJ2-1; 8 nucleotides align to TRBD1. CDR3 length equals 12 residues. Trimming took 5 bases from V and 12 from J; bases not matched to a gene: 6. The CDR3 reads CASSPTGARQFF. CDR3 DNA: TGTGCCAGCAGTCCGACAGGGGCGAGGCAGTTCTTC.

The V call is TRBV27, the J call TRBJ2-7; D is perhaps TRBD1 or TRBD2 (6 bases each). The germline V gene has CDR1 MNHEY and CDR2 SMNVEV (reference sequence). The ends were cut back, 6 bases at V and 2 bases at J, with 14 bases in the middle. The CDR3 is 14 residues long. The CDR3 DNA is TGTGCCAGCAGGCGCCCGGGGGACACCTACGAGCAGTACTTC. Its protein is CASRRPGDTYEQYF.

V usage is TRBV2 and J usage is TRBJ2-1, with D possibly matching TRBD1 (5 bases). The CDR3 consists of 15 residues. Trimming left V 4 bases short and J 4 bases short, with 14 bases between. Germline CDR1 reads SNHLY; CDR2 reads FYNNEI. CDR3 nucleotide sequence: TGTGCCAGCAGTGTTTGGGGCCTTGGGTACAATGAGCAGTTCTTC. It yields the protein CASSVWGLGYNEQFF.

This chain uses TRBV5-1 with TRBJ2-7; D remains ambiguous. V was trimmed by 1 base and J by 4 bases, leaving 9 bases between them. The CDR3 extends over 13 amino acids. Per germline, CDR1 SGHRS and CDR2 YFSETQ. This chain's CDR3 is CASSLSQSYEQYF. The CDR3 coding sequence is TGCGCCAGCAGCTTGTCCCAGTCATACGAGCAGTACTTC.

A few counts support this clonotype. The genes are TRBV6-5 and TRBJ1-1, with TRBD1 matching over 8 bases. CDR1 and CDR2 (germline): MNHEY, SVGAGI. The CDR3 covers 14 residues. V was clipped by 4 bases and J by 4 bases; unmatched bases: 5. CDR3 nucleotide sequence: TGTGCCAGCAGTTTCGGCACAGGGGGCACTGAAGCTTTCTTT. Protein: CASSFGTGGTEAFF.

The chain combines TRBV29-1 with TRBJ1-1; possible D gene TRBD1, 5 bases. Germline CDR1 is SQVTM and CDR2 is ANQGSEA. Deletions cut 7 bases from V and 4 bases from J, with 13 bases between. The CDR3 consists of 12 residues. The chain's CDR3 is CSAEAGGTEAFF. For the CDR3, the DNA is TGCAGCGCTGAGGCGGGGGGCACTGAAGCTTTCTTT.

This sequence joins TRBV19 and TRBJ1-1; 7 nucleotides match TRBD1. Germline assignment: CDR1 LNHDA and CDR2 SQIVND (reference sequence). CDR3 length equals 18 residues. V gave up 5 bases and J gave up 5 bases; unmatched junction bases: 20. CDR3 protein: CASSPLRIQGVERTEAFF. The CDR3 bases are TGTGCCAGTAGTCCCCTTCGGATCCAGGGGGTAGAGCGGACTGAAGCTTTCTTT.

This clonotype has only a few counts. V gene TRBV3-1 combines with J gene TRBJ2-1; D may be TRBD1 (5 bases). Trimming pared 7 bases from V and 7 bases from J, leaving 14 bases between. Germline CDR1 is LGHDT and CDR2 is YNNKEL (reference sequence). The CDR3 totals 13 residues. CDR3 nucleotides: TGTGCCAGCACTATGTCAGGGCCTAATGAGCAGTTCTTC. Encoded protein: CASTMSGPNEQFF.

This chain links TRBV5-1 with TRBJ1-4, with 7 bases aligning to TRBD1. Germline loops: CDR1 SGHRS, CDR2 YFSETQ. CDR3 length equals 15 residues. Losses at the gene ends were 2 bases for V and 7 bases for J; bases not matched to a gene: 8. Written as DNA, the CDR3 is TGCGCCAGCAGCTTTACAGGGGAAGGAGGTGAAAAACTGTTTTTT. It encodes CASSFTGEGGEKLFF.

Only a few counts were recorded for this clonotype. V usage is TRBV11-1 and J usage is TRBJ2-3; TRBD2 aligns across 14 bases. The CDR3 sequence is 15 residues long. Trimming at V came to 5 bases and at J to 4 bases, leaving 2 bases not matched to a gene. Germline V gene lookup returns CDR1 SGHAT and CDR2 FQDESV (reference sequence). The CDR3, as DNA: TGTGCCAGCAGCGCGGGACTAGCGGGAGCAGATACGCAGTATTTT. This codes for CASSAGLAGADTQYF.